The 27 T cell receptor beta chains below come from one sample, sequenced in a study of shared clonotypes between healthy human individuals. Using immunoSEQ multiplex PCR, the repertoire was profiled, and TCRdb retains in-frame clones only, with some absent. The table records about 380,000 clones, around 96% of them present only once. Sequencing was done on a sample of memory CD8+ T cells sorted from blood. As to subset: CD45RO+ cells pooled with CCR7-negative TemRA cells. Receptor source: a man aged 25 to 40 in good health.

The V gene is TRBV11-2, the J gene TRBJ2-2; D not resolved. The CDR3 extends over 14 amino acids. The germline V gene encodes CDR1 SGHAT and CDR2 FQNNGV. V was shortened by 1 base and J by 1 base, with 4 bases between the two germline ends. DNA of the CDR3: TGTGCCAGCAGCTTAGTCCTGAACACCGGGGAGCTGTTTTTT. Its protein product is CASSLVLNTGELFF. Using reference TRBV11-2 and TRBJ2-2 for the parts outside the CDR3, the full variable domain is EAGVAQSPRYKIIEKRQSVAFWCNPISGHATLYWYQQILGQGPKLLIQFQNNGVVDDSQLPKDRFSAERLKGVDSTLKIQPAKLEDSAVYLCASSLVLNTGELFFGEGSRLTVL.

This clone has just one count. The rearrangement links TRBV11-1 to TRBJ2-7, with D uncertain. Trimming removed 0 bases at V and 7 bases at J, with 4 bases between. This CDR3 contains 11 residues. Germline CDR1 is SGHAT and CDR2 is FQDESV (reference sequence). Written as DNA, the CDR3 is TGTGCCAGCAGCTTAGCGAGGGAGCAGTACTTC. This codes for CASSLAREQYF.

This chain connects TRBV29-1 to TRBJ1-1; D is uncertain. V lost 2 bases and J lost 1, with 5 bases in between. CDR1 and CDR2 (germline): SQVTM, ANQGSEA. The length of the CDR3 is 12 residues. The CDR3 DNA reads TGCAGCGTTGAAAGGCGGAACACTGAAGCTTTCTTT. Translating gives CSVERRNTEAFF.

In nucleotides, the CDR3 is TGTGCCAGCAGCTTGTGGGGTTCCGCGGGAAACACCATATATTTT. This codes for CASSLWGSAGNTIYF. The gene calls are TRBV5-8 and TRBJ1-3, with unresolved D. CDR1 and CDR2 from the germline V gene are SGHTS and YDEGEE. With 1 base removed from V and 4 bases from J, the gap between germline ends came to 12 bases. This CDR3 comprises 15 residues.

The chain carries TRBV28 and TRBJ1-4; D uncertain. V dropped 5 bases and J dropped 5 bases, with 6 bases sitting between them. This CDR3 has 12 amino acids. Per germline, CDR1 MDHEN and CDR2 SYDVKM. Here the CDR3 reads CASSNRNEKLFF. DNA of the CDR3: TGTGCCAGCAGTAACCGGAATGAAAAACTGTTTTTT.

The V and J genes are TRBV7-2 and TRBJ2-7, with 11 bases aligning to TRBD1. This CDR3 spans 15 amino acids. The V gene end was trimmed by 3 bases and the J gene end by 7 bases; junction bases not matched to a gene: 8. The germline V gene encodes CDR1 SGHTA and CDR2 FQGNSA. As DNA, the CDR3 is TGTGCCAGCAGCTTCGGTGGACAGGGGGCGAGGGAGCAGTACTTC. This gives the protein CASSFGGQGAREQYF.

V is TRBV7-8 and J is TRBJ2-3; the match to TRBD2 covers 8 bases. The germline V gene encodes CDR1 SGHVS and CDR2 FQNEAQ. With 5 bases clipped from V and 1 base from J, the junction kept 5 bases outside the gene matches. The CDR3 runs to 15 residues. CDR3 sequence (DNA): TGTGCCAGCAGCCCCCGGGGGGGGCGCACAGATACGCAGTATTTT. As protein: CASSPRGGRTDTQYF.

The CDR3 DNA reads as TGTGCCAGCAGTGGCGCGGGAGGACTCTACGAGCAGTACTTC. This translates into CASSGAGGLYEQYF. J is TRBJ2-7 and V is TRBV2; 8 bases line up with TRBD2. Unmatched junction bases numbered 5, after V lost 4 bases and J lost 3 bases. CDR1 SNHLY and CDR2 FYNNEI come from the germline V gene. The CDR3 sequence is 14 residues long.

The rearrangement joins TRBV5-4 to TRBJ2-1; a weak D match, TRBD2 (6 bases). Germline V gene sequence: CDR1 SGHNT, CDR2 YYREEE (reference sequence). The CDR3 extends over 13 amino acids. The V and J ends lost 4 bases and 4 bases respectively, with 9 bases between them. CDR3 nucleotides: TGTGCCAGCAGCCCTAGCGCGTACAATGAGCAGTTCTTC. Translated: CASSPSAYNEQFF.

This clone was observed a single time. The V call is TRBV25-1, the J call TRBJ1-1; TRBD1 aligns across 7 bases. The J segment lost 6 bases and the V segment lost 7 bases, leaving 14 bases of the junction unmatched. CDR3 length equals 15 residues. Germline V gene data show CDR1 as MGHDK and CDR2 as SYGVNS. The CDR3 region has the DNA TGTGCCAGCACCGGTACAGGGGCCTTTTTACCTGAAGCTTTCTTT. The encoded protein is CASTGTGAFLPEAFF.

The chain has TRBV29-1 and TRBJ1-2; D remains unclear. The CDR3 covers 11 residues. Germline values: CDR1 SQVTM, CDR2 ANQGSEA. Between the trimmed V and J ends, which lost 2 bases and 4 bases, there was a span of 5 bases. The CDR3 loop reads CSVESIYGYTF. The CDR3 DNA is TGCAGCGTTGAATCCATCTATGGCTACACCTTC.

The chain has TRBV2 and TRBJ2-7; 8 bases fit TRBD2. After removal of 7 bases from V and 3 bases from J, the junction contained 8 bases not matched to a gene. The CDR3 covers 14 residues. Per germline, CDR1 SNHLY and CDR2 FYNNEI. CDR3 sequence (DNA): TGTGCCAGCAAGGGTCTAGCGGGCAACTACGAGCAGTACTTC. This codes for CASKGLAGNYEQYF.

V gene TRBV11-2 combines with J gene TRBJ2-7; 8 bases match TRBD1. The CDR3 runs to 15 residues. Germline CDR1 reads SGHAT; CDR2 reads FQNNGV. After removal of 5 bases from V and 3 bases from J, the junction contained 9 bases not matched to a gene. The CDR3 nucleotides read TGTGCCAGCAGCACGGGGACAGGCTACTACTACGAGCAGTACTTC. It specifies CASSTGTGYYYEQYF.

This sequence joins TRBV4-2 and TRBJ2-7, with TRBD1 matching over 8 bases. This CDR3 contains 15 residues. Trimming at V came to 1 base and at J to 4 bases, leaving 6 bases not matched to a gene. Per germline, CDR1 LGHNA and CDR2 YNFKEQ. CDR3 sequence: CASSQGQGYSYEQYF. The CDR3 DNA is TGTGCCAGCAGCCAAGGACAGGGGTACTCGTACGAGCAGTACTTC.

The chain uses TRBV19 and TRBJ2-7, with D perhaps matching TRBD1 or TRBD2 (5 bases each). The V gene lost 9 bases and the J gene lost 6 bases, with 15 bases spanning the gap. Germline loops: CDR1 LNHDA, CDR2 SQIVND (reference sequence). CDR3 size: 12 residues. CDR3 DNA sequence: TGTGCCAGCCTAGAGGGAAGGGGCGAGCAGTACTTC. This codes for CASLEGRGEQYF.

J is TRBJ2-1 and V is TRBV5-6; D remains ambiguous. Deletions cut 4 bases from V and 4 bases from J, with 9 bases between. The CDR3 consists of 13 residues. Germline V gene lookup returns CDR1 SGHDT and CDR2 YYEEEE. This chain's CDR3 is CASSTDLYNEQFF. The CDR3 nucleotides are TGTGCCAGCAGCACCGACTTGTACAATGAGCAGTTCTTC.

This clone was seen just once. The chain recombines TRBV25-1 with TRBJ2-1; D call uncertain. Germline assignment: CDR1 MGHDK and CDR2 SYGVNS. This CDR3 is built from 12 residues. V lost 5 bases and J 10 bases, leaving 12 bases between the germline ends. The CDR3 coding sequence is TGTGCCAGCAGTAGGACCTCTAGGGAGCAGTTCTTC. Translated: CASSRTSREQFF.

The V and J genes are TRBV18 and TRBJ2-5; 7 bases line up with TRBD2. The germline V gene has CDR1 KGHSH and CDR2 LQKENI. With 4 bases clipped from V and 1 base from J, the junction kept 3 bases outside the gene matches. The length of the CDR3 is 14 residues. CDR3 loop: CASSLLAFQETQYF. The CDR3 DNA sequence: TGTGCCAGCTCACTACTAGCGTTCCAAGAGACCCAGTACTTC.

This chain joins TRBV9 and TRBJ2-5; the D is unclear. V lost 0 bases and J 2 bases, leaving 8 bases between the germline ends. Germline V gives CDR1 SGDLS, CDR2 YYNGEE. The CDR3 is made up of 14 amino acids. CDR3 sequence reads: CASSVGSLQETQYF. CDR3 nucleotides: TGTGCCAGCAGCGTAGGGAGCCTACAAGAGACCCAGTACTTC. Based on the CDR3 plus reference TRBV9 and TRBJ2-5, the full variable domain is DSGVTQTPKHLITATGQRVTLRCSPRSGDLSVYWYQQSLDQGLQFLIQYYNGEERAKGNILERFSAQQFPDLHSELNLSSLELGDSALYFCASSVGSLQETQYFGPGTRLLVL.

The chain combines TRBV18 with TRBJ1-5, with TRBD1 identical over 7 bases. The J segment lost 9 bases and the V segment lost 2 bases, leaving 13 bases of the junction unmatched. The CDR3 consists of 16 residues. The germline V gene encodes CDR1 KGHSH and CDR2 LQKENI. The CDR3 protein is CASSPNRQGALGPQHF. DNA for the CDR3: TGTGCCAGCTCACCAAATCGACAGGGAGCCTTGGGGCCCCAGCATTTT.

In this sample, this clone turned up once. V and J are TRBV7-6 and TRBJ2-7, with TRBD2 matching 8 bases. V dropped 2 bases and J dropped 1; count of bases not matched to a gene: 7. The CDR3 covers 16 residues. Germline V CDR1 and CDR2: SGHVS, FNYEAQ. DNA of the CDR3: TGTGCCAGCAGCTTAAATCCGCGGGAGGTTTCCTACGAGCAGTACTTC. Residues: CASSLNPREVSYEQYF. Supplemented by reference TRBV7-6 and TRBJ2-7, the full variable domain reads GAGVSQSPRYKVTKRGQDVALRCDPISGHVSLYWYRQALGQGPEFLTYFNYEAQQDKSGLPNDRFSAERPEGSISTLTIQRTEQRDSAMYRCASSLNPREVSYEQYFGPGTRLTVT.

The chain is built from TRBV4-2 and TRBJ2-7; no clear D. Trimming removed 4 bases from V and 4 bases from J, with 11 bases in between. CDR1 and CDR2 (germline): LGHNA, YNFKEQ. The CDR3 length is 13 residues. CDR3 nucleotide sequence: TGTGCCAGCAGCCCCTCCGACGGATACGAGCAGTACTTC. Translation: CASSPSDGYEQYF.

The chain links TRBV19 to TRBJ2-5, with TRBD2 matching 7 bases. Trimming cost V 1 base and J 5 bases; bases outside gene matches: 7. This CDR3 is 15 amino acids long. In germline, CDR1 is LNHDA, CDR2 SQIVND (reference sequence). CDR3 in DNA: TGTGCCAGTAGTATAGTTGCTAGCGGCGGTGAGACCCAGTACTTC. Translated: CASSIVASGGETQYF.

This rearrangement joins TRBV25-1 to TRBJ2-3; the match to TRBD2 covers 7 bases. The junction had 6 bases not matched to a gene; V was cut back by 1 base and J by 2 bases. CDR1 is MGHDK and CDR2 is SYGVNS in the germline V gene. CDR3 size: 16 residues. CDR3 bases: TGTGCCAGCAGTGAATCGCGAGCGGGATACACAGATACGCAGTATTTT. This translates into CASSESRAGYTDTQYF. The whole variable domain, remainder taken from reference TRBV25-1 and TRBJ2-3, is EADIYQTPRYLVIGTGKKITLECSQTMGHDKMYWYQQDPGMELHLIHYSYGVNSTEKGDLSSESTVSRIRTEHFPLTLESARPSHTSQYLCASSESRAGYTDTQYFGPGTRLTVL.

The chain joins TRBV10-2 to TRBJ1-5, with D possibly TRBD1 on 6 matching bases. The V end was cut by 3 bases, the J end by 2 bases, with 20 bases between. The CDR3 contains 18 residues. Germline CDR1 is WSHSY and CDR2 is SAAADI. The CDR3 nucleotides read TGCGCCAGCAGTGAATCGGGACAAGTAATCGTTCGCAATCAGCCCCAGCATTTT. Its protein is CASSESGQVIVRNQPQHF.

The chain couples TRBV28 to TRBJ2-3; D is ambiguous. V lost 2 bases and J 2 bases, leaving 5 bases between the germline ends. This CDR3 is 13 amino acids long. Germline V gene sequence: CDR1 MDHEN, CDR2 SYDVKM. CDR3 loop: CASSLGDTDTQYF. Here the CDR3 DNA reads TGTGCCAGCAGTTTAGGGGACACAGATACGCAGTATTTT.

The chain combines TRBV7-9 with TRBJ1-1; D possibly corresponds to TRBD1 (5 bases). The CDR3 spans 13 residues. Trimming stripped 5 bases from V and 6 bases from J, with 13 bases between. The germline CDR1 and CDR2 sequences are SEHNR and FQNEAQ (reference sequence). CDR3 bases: TGTGCCAGCAGCCCGCCAGGGCCAGCTGAAGCTTTCTTT. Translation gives CASSPPGPAEAFF.